The 23 T cell receptor beta chains below were found in one sample sequenced in a study of PD-L1 blockade in urothelial cancer. This sample's time point: pretreatment peripheral blood. Using immunoSEQ multiplex PCR, the repertoire was profiled, and TCRdb retains in-frame clones only, with some absent. The sample has 30,000 to 40,000 clones; about nine tenths are singletons. The sample here was PBMCs, taken around atezolizumab (anti-PD-L1) treatment. These receptors all stem from a woman aged 60-75 years with urothelial cancer.

This chain connects TRBV5-1 to TRBJ2-3, with 7 bases aligning to TRBD1. Germline trimming cut 0 bases from V and 5 bases from J; bases unmatched to any gene: 9. There are 16 residues in the CDR3. Germline CDR1 reads SGHRS; CDR2 reads YFSETQ. The CDR3 here is CASSLGDRVDRDTQYF. The CDR3, as DNA: TGCGCCAGCAGCTTGGGAGACAGGGTGGATAGAGATACGCAGTATTTT.

This clone was counted a single time. J is TRBJ2-7 and V is TRBV21-1; TRBD1 is the table's D call and was not checked against the DNA. TRBV21-1 represents a pseudogene. The CDR3 is 17 amino acids. CDR3 sequence reads: CASSKAQSGEFVYEQYF. CDR3 nucleotide sequence: TGTGCCAGCAGCAAAGCGCAATCAGGGGAGTTCGTCTACGAGCAGTACTTC.

CDR3 in amino acids: CASSERNTEAFF. CDR3 nucleotide sequence: TGTGCCAGCAGTGAGCGAAACACTGAAGCTTTCTTT. The chain carries TRBV6-1 and TRBJ1-1; D not certain. The V end lost 3 bases, the J end lost 2 bases, and 4 bases lay between the germline ends. This CDR3 comprises 12 residues. Per the germline V gene, CDR1 is MNHNS and CDR2 is SASEGT.

V gene TRBV7-3 combines with J gene TRBJ1-1; tentative D call: TRBD1 (5 bases). Germline V lookup: CDR1 SGHTA, CDR2 FQGTGA. V gave up 3 bases and J gave up 6 bases, with 11 bases separating them. The CDR3 sequence is 13 residues long. In DNA, the CDR3 is TGTGCCAGCAGCTTTAGGCAGGGCGCTGAAGCTTTCTTT. The encoded protein is CASSFRQGAEAFF.

V and J are TRBV27 and TRBJ2-3; TRBD1 matches at 8 bases. Germline values: CDR1 MNHEY, CDR2 SMNVEV (reference sequence). The J segment lost 1 base and the V segment lost 11 bases, leaving 11 bases of the junction unmatched. This CDR3 is 15 amino acids long. As DNA, the CDR3 is TGTGCCGTCGCCCAGGGGGCTACTGGCACAGATACGCAGTATTTT. It translates to CAVAQGATGTDTQYF.

This clone came up a few times. This chain connects TRBV5-1 to TRBJ2-7; the D gene is possibly TRBD2 (7 bases). This CDR3 comprises 15 residues. Germline assignment: CDR1 SGHRS and CDR2 YFSETQ. The ends were cut back, 0 bases at V and 0 bases at J, with 10 bases in the middle. The CDR3 DNA sequence: TGCGCCAGCAGCTTGGGACGGGGGGCCTCCTACGAGCAGTACTTC. This translates into CASSLGRGASYEQYF.

V and J are TRBV15 and TRBJ2-1; 8 bases agree with TRBD1. The CDR3 has 17 residues. V gave up 0 bases and J gave up 3 bases; unmatched junction bases: 7. Germline V gives CDR1 LNHNV, CDR2 YYDKDF (reference sequence). The CDR3 loop reads CATSRDLPGQDYNEQFF. The CDR3 nucleotides are TGTGCCACCAGCAGAGATCTTCCGGGACAGGACTACAATGAGCAGTTCTTC.

This chain uses TRBV7-9 with TRBJ1-5, with 8 nucleotides matching TRBD1. Looked up from germline, CDR1 is SEHNR and CDR2 is FQNEAQ (reference sequence). V dropped 0 bases and J dropped 4; count of bases not matched to a gene: 2. The CDR3 is 15 amino acids. The CDR3 loop reads CASSLATGGNQPQHF. The CDR3 region has the DNA TGTGCCAGCAGCTTAGCCACAGGGGGAAATCAGCCCCAGCATTTT.

This sequence joins TRBV28 and TRBJ1-5, with 8 nucleotides matching TRBD1. There are 14 residues in the CDR3. CDR1 and CDR2 from the germline V gene are MDHEN and SYDVKM. V shed 6 bases, J shed 8 bases, and the junction held 9 bases outside the gene matches. The CDR3 nucleotides read TGTGCCAGCAGAGAATACAGGGGGTATGAGCCCCAGCATTTT. Protein product: CASREYRGYEPQHF.

V is TRBV11-2 and J is TRBJ2-3; 9 bases are a match to TRBD2. Germline trimming cut 5 bases from V and 4 bases from J; bases unmatched to any gene: 4. Germline V gives CDR1 SGHAT, CDR2 FQNNGV. The CDR3 is made up of 14 amino acids. DNA of the CDR3: TGTGCCAGCAGCGAGGGACTAGCCTCAGATACGCAGTATTTT. It translates to CASSEGLASDTQYF.

This clone was observed a single time. The chain employs TRBV18 and TRBJ2-7; 7 nucleotides match TRBD1. Germline V gives CDR1 KGHSH, CDR2 LQKENI. The CDR3 runs to 15 residues. J lost 2 bases, V lost 4 bases, and 8 bases had no gene match. This chain's CDR3 is CASSQKQGYTYEQYF. CDR3 coding DNA: TGTGCCAGCTCACAAAAACAGGGGTATACCTACGAGCAGTACTTC.

V and J are TRBV6-4 and TRBJ2-1, with 11 nucleotides matching TRBD2. There are 16 residues in the CDR3. Germline CDR1 reads MRHNA; CDR2 reads SNTAGT. J lost 0 bases, V lost 4 bases, and 2 bases had no gene match. This chain's CDR3 is CASSGLAGSSYNEQFF. In DNA form, the CDR3 reads TGTGCCAGCAGTGGACTAGCGGGAAGCTCCTACAATGAGCAGTTCTTC.

The rearrangement links TRBV27 to TRBJ1-2; TRBD1 agrees at 8 bases. V gave up 7 bases and J gave up 1 base; unmatched junction bases: 8. The CDR3 length is 15 residues. In germline, CDR1 is MNHEY, CDR2 SMNVEV (reference sequence). CDR3 residues: CASKSQGAGNYGYTF. The CDR3 DNA sequence: TGTGCCAGCAAAAGTCAGGGGGCTGGTAACTATGGCTACACCTTC.

This rearrangement joins TRBV4-3 to TRBJ2-1; D is undetermined. This CDR3 comprises 16 residues. Germline V gene data show CDR1 as LGHNA and CDR2 as YSLEER. The germline V and J ends were trimmed by 0 bases and 8 bases, with 17 bases remaining between them. The CDR3 here is CASSQEGPTGRYEQFF. CDR3 coding DNA: TGCGCCAGCAGCCAAGAAGGCCCGACTGGTCGGTATGAGCAGTTCTTC.

This chain connects TRBV27 to TRBJ2-7, with 7 bases aligning to TRBD1. With V trimmed by 5 bases and J by 3 bases, 4 bases remained unmatched. CDR3 length: 13 residues. Germline V gives CDR1 MNHEY, CDR2 SMNVEV (reference sequence). CDR3 in DNA: TGTGCCAGCAGTCCCGGGACAGTCTACGAGCAGTACTTC. It encodes CASSPGTVYEQYF.

The gene calls are TRBV29-1 and TRBJ2-1, with 7 bases that match TRBD1. The CDR3 loop spans 14 amino acids. The ends lost 7 bases at V and 0 bases at J; junction bases unmatched: 6. Germline CDR1 SQVTM, CDR2 ANQGSEA. The CDR3 spells CSDRQGNSYNEQFF. The DNA for the CDR3 is TGCAGCGACAGACAGGGTAACTCCTACAATGAGCAGTTCTTC.

The CDR3 region is CASSTGQATNEKLFF. The CDR3 bases are TGCGCCAGCAGCACGGGACAGGCAACTAATGAAAAACTGTTTTTT. The genes are TRBV5-1 and TRBJ1-4; 8 bases are shared with TRBD1. The germline V gene encodes CDR1 SGHRS and CDR2 YFSETQ. This CDR3 spans 15 amino acids. Unmatched junction bases numbered 2, after V lost 4 bases and J lost 0 bases.

The chain employs TRBV7-2 and TRBJ2-1, with 11 positions matching TRBD2. There are 16 residues in the CDR3. Germline values: CDR1 SGHTA, CDR2 FQGNSA. V lost 1 base, J lost 7 bases, and 6 bases stayed unmatched. CDR3 in amino acids: CASSLDTSGSFNEQFF. The CDR3 DNA sequence: TGTGCCAGCAGCTTAGACACTAGCGGGAGTTTTAATGAGCAGTTCTTC.

The chain joins TRBV19 to TRBJ1-2; D not resolved. Trimming removed 3 bases at V and 7 bases at J, with 9 bases between. CDR3 size: 12 residues. Germline lookup yields CDR1 LNHDA and CDR2 SQIVND (reference sequence). CDR3 loop: CASSMAAAGYTF. The CDR3 DNA follows: TGTGCCAGTAGTATGGCGGCAGCTGGCTACACCTTC.

The sample holds one count of this clone. The rearrangement uses TRBV27 and TRBJ2-6; TRBD1 might be the D (5 bases). CDR1 is MNHEY, CDR2 SMNVEV, per germline (reference sequence). The CDR3 is 17 amino acids. V shed 5 bases and J shed 4 bases, with 18 bases lying between them. The CDR3 reads CASSLTPTGAGANVLTF. The DNA of the CDR3 is TGTGCCAGCAGTCTAACCCCGACTGGGGCAGGGGCCAACGTCCTGACTTTC.

This chain joins TRBV5-1 and TRBJ2-1; TRBD2 matches 9 bases. J lost 6 bases, V lost 2 bases, and 9 bases had no gene match. The CDR3 runs to 16 residues. The V gene's germline CDR1 is SGHRS and CDR2 YFSETQ. CDR3 sequence reads: CASSLYPGLAFNEQFF. The CDR3 coding sequence is TGCGCCAGCAGCTTATATCCGGGACTAGCTTTCAATGAGCAGTTCTTC. The full variable domain, its missing parts supplied by reference TRBV5-1 and TRBJ2-1, is KAGVTQTPRYLIKTRGQQVTLSCSPISGHRSVSWYQQTPGQGLQFLFEYFSETQRNKGNFPGRFSGRQFSNSRSEMNVSTLELGDSALYLCASSLYPGLAFNEQFFGPGTRLTVL.

The rearrangement joins TRBV28 to TRBJ2-1; D may be TRBD2 (5 bases). Germline CDR1 is MDHEN and CDR2 is SYDVKM. V lost 6 bases and J lost 8, with 14 bases in between. CDR3 size: 13 residues. CDR3 sequence: CASRATRIDEQFF. CDR3 nucleotides: TGTGCCAGCAGAGCAACTAGGATTGATGAGCAGTTCTTC.

The rearrangement links TRBV29-1 to TRBJ1-1; no clear D. The germline V gene encodes CDR1 SQVTM and CDR2 ANQGSEA. V gave up 6 bases and J gave up 0 bases, with 8 bases separating them. This CDR3 is 12 amino acids long. The chain's CDR3 is CSVTGMNTEAFF. Written as DNA, the CDR3 is TGCAGCGTCACGGGGATGAACACTGAAGCTTTCTTT. The full variable domain, rest sourced from reference TRBV29-1 and TRBJ1-1, is SAVISQKPSRDICQRGTSLTIQCQVDSQVTMMFWYRQQPGQSLTLIATANQGSEATYESGFVIDKFPISRPNLTFSTLTVSNMSPEDSSIYLCSVTGMNTEAFFGQGTRLTVV.